This is a list of T cell receptor beta chains from one sample in a study of blood T cell repertoires in COVID-19. Assay used: immunoSEQ multiplex PCR; TCRdb lists only in-frame clones, some missing. The sample yields fewer than 250,000 clones, about 83% seen once. Material for sequencing was peripheral blood. These receptor sequences come from a woman between 45 and 60 years old with active or convalescent COVID-19. Both conserved end residues are trimmed from each CDR3. A D gene is named only where the DNA matches it firmly.

TRBV6-6	TRBD2	TRBJ2-1	ASTAGTSGRGNEQF
TRBV7-9	-	TRBJ1-2	ASSPGLDHGYT
TRBV19	TRBD1	TRBJ2-2	ASSDRGRTGELF
TRBV29-1	-	TRBJ1-4	SVGGVGEKLF
TRBV7-2	-	TRBJ2-3	ASSLPGGGTQY
TRBV5-1	TRBD1	TRBJ1-4	ASSATGSLEKLF
TRBV7-9	-	TRBJ1-3	ASSRGVSSGNTIY
TRBV6-4	-	TRBJ2-1	ASSDRGWGGSYNEQF
TRBV9	TRBD1	TRBJ1-4	ASSAGQGATNEKLF
TRBV19	-	TRBJ2-3	ASSIYSPDTQY
TRBV27	TRBD1	TRBJ1-2	ASRPDSGQGNYGYT
TRBV12-3/TRBV12-4	-	TRBJ2-5	ASSLFRETQY
TRBV19	-	TRBJ2-2	ASSISRTPTANTGELF
TRBV5-5	-	TRBJ2-3	ASSRTQGTITDTQY